This TCR beta chain appears in the sequencing data of a study of neurological immune-mediated disorders. This clonotype was seen repeatedly, ten times or more. Volunteers from a blood bank in Maryland, USA, constituted the healthy controls. With 10-nucleotide random UMIs, 5'RACE was used to make the cDNA. The yield of each sequencing run was over 200 million TCR-beta sequences from 15-18 subjects. MiXCR, run by TCRdb on the 5' RACE reads, gives a single entry per CDR3 protein. The data hold almost 30,000 distinct CDR3 sequences, with about an eighth observed a single time. The CDR3 is made up of 13 amino acids. Trimming took 3 bases from V and 3 from J; bases not matched to a gene: 1.

The material sequenced was PBMCs. J is TRBJ1-2 and V is TRBV12-3 or TRBV12-4; 7 bases line up with TRBD1. This sequence was found in a woman aged 55-69 years in good health. The CDR3 spells CASSLDRYYGYTF. The CDR3, as DNA: TGTGCCAGCAGTTTGGACAGGTACTATGGCTACACCTTC.